The rows below give T cell receptor beta chains drawn from one sample of a study of CD8+ T cells in alopecia areata. Some clones are missing from TCRdb's copy, which holds only in-frame ones; the method was immunoSEQ multiplex PCR. Here the sample spans about 190,000 clones, roughly three fifths being singletons. Sequenced here: CD4+ T cells sorted from blood, sampled at week 4, from a patient treated with tofacitinib. These receptors were collected from a human donor with alopecia areata. The conserved cysteine and the conserved F or W are not part of the CDR3 here. A D gene is named only where the DNA matches it firmly. Rows may omit the clone size; those that give it use once, few, many or a size class.

length,V,D,size,CDR3
11,TRBV30,-,-,AWSGHPNQPQH
12,TRBV28,-,-,ASSLSGDVDTQY
11,TRBV27,-,-,ASKDYRQETQY
10,TRBV29-1,TRBD2,-,SGTRAPDTQY
17,TRBV19,TRBD1,-,ASSIVRTGGVSGANVLT
12,TRBV5-6,-,-,ASSYGRVWDGYT
13,TRBV6-1,-,-,ASSEPRTTHTEAF
12,TRBV29-1,TRBD1,-,SVLDRGYTGELF
19,TRBV28,TRBD2,many,ASSLPFGRGRGTSAYNEQF
12,TRBV7-9,TRBD1,-,ASSITTGIYEQY
13,TRBV18,TRBD2,-,ASSLWTSGTDTQY
12,TRBV4-1,TRBD1,-,ASSHGTGPETQY
12,TRBV5-1,-,once,ASRPGRYQETQY
13,TRBV25-1,-,-,ASSDGSGRYYEQY
15,TRBV7-2,TRBD2,-,ASSTTQGLADTYEQY
13,TRBV28,-,-,ASSLPGTRSSEQY
13,TRBV18,-,few,ASSPLDKNTGELF
11,TRBV7-9,TRBD1,-,ASSLQGAAGYT
13,TRBV9,-,-,ASSVGGGPYNEQF
12,TRBV9,-,-,ASSLGGPREWQY
14,TRBV4-1,-,few,ASSQDGGTAGYEQY
13,TRBV5-1,-,-,ASSLPPSTTGELF
19,TRBV29-1,TRBD1,-,SVEDRRFFDRGPSSYNEQF
10,TRBV30,-,-,AWSPPDQPQH
16,TRBV4-2,-,-,ASSQDLGGGDSNQPQH
11,TRBV30,-,-,AWSVRGVGEQF
11,TRBV30,-,-,AWSAATNEKLF
10,TRBV19,-,few,ASPFTGYEQY
14,TRBV6-6,-,-,ASSYSKSGRYNEQF
10,TRBV6-6,-,-,ASSYSRDGYT
12,TRBV30,-,-,AWSVDFGLGTQY
12,TRBV25-1,-,-,ASSEPYRDYEQY
17,TRBV7-2,TRBD1,-,ASSPAGTGVHLAKNIQY
12,TRBV7-2,-,-,ASSGPGTRYEQY
13,TRBV6-6,TRBD1,few,ASSPGTGAKNIQY
10,TRBV4-1,-,few,ASSQVGEKLF
12,TRBV2,TRBD2,few,ASSRREIGHEQF
12,TRBV5-1,-,-,ASSLAPAGGELF
13,TRBV11-2,-,once,ASSLVTTTTGELF
11,TRBV30,-,-,AWSGGGTDTQY
12,TRBV2,TRBD1,-,ASSRQGAGDGYT
18,TRBV7-2,TRBD1,-,ASSLAKQGSRQGTYTEAF
13,TRBV7-8,-,-,ASSLARQANYGYT
11,TRBV5-4,-,-,ASSLGGSETQY
10,TRBV2,TRBD2,-,ASRTSFYEQY
11,TRBV29-1,-,-,SVDAALSGKQY
13,TRBV29-1,TRBD2,-,SAGTSGRAGNEQF
12,TRBV27,-,few,ASSLQGDTDTQY
13,TRBV5-1,-,-,ASSFWAGSYNEQF
11,TRBV29-1,TRBD2,few,SAGLAGKETQY